Below are 11 T cell receptor beta chains sequenced from a single sample in a study of cytomegalovirus exposure and HLA in healthy donors. Vbeta (60) and Jbeta (13) primers were used in the PCR. Method: immunoSEQ multiplex PCR; TCRdb's copy keeps in-frame clones and lacks some. This table lists 30,000 to 35,000 clones. The sample comprised PBMCs. These receptors were obtained from a woman aged 40-49 years in good health and CMV-seropositive.

V is TRBV27 and J is TRBJ2-3; possibly TRBD2 for D (6 bases). The CDR3 is 17 residues long. Germline V gene data show CDR1 as MNHEY and CDR2 as SMNVEV (reference sequence). Trimming left V 4 bases short and J 4 bases short, with 21 bases between. The CDR3 spells CASSSPWGYGSADTQYF. The DNA of the CDR3 is TGTGCCAGCAGTTCCCCGTGGGGCTACGGGAGTGCAGATACGCAGTATTTT.

The rearrangement links TRBV29-1 to TRBJ2-7, with TRBD1 matching 8 bases. Germline CDR1 is SQVTM and CDR2 is ANQGSEA. The J segment lost 2 bases and the V segment lost 4 bases, leaving 1 base of the junction unmatched. The CDR3 sequence is 12 residues long. In DNA form, the CDR3 reads TGCAGCGTTGGGACAGGGACCTACGAGCAGTACTTC. Its translation is CSVGTGTYEQYF.

The chain has TRBV25-1 and TRBJ1-2; 9 bases line up with TRBD1. V was clipped by 5 bases and J by 7 bases; unmatched bases: 8. Per germline, CDR1 MGHDK and CDR2 SYGVNS. CDR3 length: 14 amino acids. CDR3 nucleotides: TGTGCCAGCAGTTACCAACAGGGGGCAGGTGGCTACACCTTC. This gives the protein CASSYQQGAGGYTF.

The chain uses TRBV18 and TRBJ1-2; TRBD1 is a possible D gene (5 bases). The V end was cut by 4 bases, the J end by 7 bases, with 13 bases between. CDR1 and CDR2 from the germline V gene are KGHSH and LQKENI. The CDR3 contains 13 residues. CDR3 DNA sequence: TGTGCCAGCTCACTAAGGGATGACAGTGGCTACACCTTC. Translating it yields CASSLRDDSGYTF. Using reference TRBV18 and TRBJ1-2 for the parts outside the CDR3, the full variable domain is NAGVMQNPRHLVRRRGQEARLRCSPMKGHSHVYWYRQLPEEGLKFMVYLQKENIIDESGMPKERFSAEFPKEGPSILRIQQVVRGDSAAYFCASSLRDDSGYTFGSGTRLTVV.

This chain joins TRBV4-1 and TRBJ2-1; TRBD2 is a possible D gene (5 bases). CDR1 and CDR2 (germline): MGHRA, YSYEKL. V was clipped by 2 bases and J by 2 bases, with 10 bases between them. The CDR3 is made up of 15 amino acids. CDR3 nucleotides: TGCGCCAGCAGCCAACAAGCGGATGCCTACAATGAGCAGTTCTTC. Translation gives CASSQQADAYNEQFF.

Notes on this clone: A read error may produce the germline difference seen at one junction end. This chain links TRBV30 with TRBJ2-4, with D tentatively TRBD2 (5 bases). This CDR3 has 15 residues. Germline V CDR1 and CDR2: GTSNPN, SVGIG (reference sequence). The CDR3 loop is CAGSISDLAKNIQYF. As DNA, the CDR3 is TGTGCCGGGAGTATTTCAGATCTAGCCAAAAACATTCAGTACTTC.

This chain links TRBV6-5 with TRBJ2-1; TRBD2 matches at 8 bases. With 6 bases clipped from V and 4 bases from J, the junction kept 8 bases outside the gene matches. From germline, CDR1 is MNHEY and CDR2 SVGAGI. CDR3 length: 15 residues. CDR3 residues: CASSLTGTRYNEQFF. In DNA form, the CDR3 reads TGTGCCAGCAGCCTTACCGGGACTAGATACAATGAGCAGTTCTTC.

The CDR3: CSVPFLERVPYEQYF. The CDR3 nucleotides are TGCAGCGTCCCTTTCTTGGAGCGCGTCCCCTACGAGCAGTACTTC. This chain links TRBV29-1 with TRBJ2-7, with unresolved D. This CDR3 spans 15 amino acids. Trimming took 6 bases from V and 2 from J, leaving 20 bases between them. Germline CDR1 reads SQVTM; CDR2 reads ANQGSEA.

The genes are TRBV6-6 and TRBJ2-1; 10 bases are a match to TRBD2. The CDR3 is 15 amino acids. Germline V CDR1 and CDR2: MNHNY, SVGAGI (reference sequence). Trimming removed 0 bases from V and 7 bases from J; junction bases left unmatched: 3. The CDR3 protein is CASSYSWTSGNEQFF. CDR3 coding DNA: TGTGCCAGCAGTTACTCATGGACTAGCGGAAATGAGCAGTTCTTC.

CDR3: CASDEGGETQYF. DNA of the CDR3: TGTGCCAGCGACGAAGGGGGAGAGACCCAGTACTTC. This chain joins TRBV7-8 and TRBJ2-5; D possibly corresponds to TRBD1 (6 bases). CDR1 and CDR2 (germline): SGHVS, FQNEAQ. Trimming shortened V by 8 bases and J by 4 bases, and 11 bases separated the two germline ends. CDR3 length equals 12 residues. Variable domain in full (rest from reference TRBV7-8 and TRBJ2-5): GAGVSQSPRYKVAKRGQDVALRCDPISGHVSLFWYQQALGQGPEFLTYFQNEAQLDKSGLPSDRFFAERPEGSVSTLKIQRTQQEDSAVYLCASDEGGETQYFGPGTRLLVL.

V is TRBV28 and J is TRBJ1-1, with TRBD1 matching over 7 bases. Per germline, CDR1 MDHEN and CDR2 SYDVKM. CDR3 length: 14 residues. V lost 8 bases and J lost 7; bases outside the gene matches: 13. The chain's CDR3 is CASFSTGKPLEAFF. In DNA form, the CDR3 reads TGTGCCAGCTTTTCGACAGGGAAACCCCTTGAAGCTTTCTTT.